This T cell receptor (beta chain) is drawn from a study of T cell responses to AZD1222 COVID-19 vaccine. Notes on the study in general: Donors skewed white British and female; clonal diversity was possibly underestimated. The CD4 TCRs associated with vaccination extended across spike and predominated at 160-218 and 743-854. Nearly half of unique spike-specific TCRs reportedly avoided B.1.351 and B.1.1.7 mutated regions. Baseline seropositives among AZD1222 recipients totaled only 5 to 7.

Libraries were prepared by immunoSEQ multiplex PCR; TCRdb keeps only in-frame clonotypes and omits some of them. The table has about 120,000 clones, approximately 85% seen once. Points on this clone: No antigen is known for it.

The CDR3 is 14 residues long. This material consisted of peripheral blood, taken on day 0 of AZD1222 vaccination. This sequence originates from an adult in good health. The rearrangement links TRBV21-1 to TRBJ1-6; the DNA was not compared with TRBD1, the D call given in the table. TRBV21-1 has pseudogene status. CDR3 nucleotides: TGTGCCAGCAGCAATTATCAGGGGCAATCACCCCTCCACTTT. Protein product: CASSNYQGQSPLHF.